Listed here are 18 T cell receptor beta chains from one sample, sequenced in a study of spatial heterogeneity in lung cancer. As to time point: blood at routine non-recurrence follow-up after resection. In TCRdb, the 5' RACE reads were re-called with MiXCR into one record per CDR3 protein. The sample records fewer than 300 distinct CDR3 sequences, roughly 61% being singletons. The sample consisted of PBMCs, taken at follow-up. The receptors originated from a female donor with early-stage non-small cell lung cancer.

The sample holds a few counts of this clonotype. This beta chain was picked up by a library intended for alpha chains and is off target, so its count carries little meaning. V gene TRBV28 combines with J gene TRBJ2-3; tentative D call: TRBD2 (5 bases). The CDR3 runs to 13 residues. Looked up from germline, CDR1 is MDHEN and CDR2 is SYDVKM. The V end was cut by 1 base, the J end by 6 bases, with 8 bases between. CDR3 sequence (DNA): TGTGCCAGCAGTTTATCTGGCGGGGATACGCAGTATTTT. This sequence encodes CASSLSGGDTQYF.

Points on this clonotype: Found in a library prepared for alpha chains, this beta chain is an off-target read, and its abundance has little meaning. This sequence joins TRBV6-5 and TRBJ1-1; TRBD1 agrees at 7 bases. Germline lookup yields CDR1 MNHEY and CDR2 SVGAGI. The trim removed 6 bases at V and 1 base at J, leaving 2 bases unmatched. There are 13 residues in the CDR3. CDR3 amino acids: CASRGTENTEAFF. The CDR3 region has the DNA TGTGCCAGCAGAGGGACAGAGAACACTGAAGCTTTCTTT.

This clonotype has more than one count but fewer than ten. This beta chain is off target for a library built for alpha chains, so its abundance means little. This chain uses TRBV6-5 with TRBJ1-2; TRBD1 might be the D (5 bases). Per germline, CDR1 MNHEY and CDR2 SVGAGI. The CDR3 covers 15 residues. The V gene lost 7 bases and the J gene lost 9 bases, with 24 bases spanning the gap. Here the CDR3 DNA reads TGTGCCAGCAATCGCCTTTCAGGGATCCCTTCCAGCTACACCTTC. It translates to CASNRLSGIPSSYTF.

On this clonotype itself: Because this beta chain is a stray read in a library intended to capture alpha chains, its abundance should not be given much weight. The chain has TRBV7-2 and TRBJ1-5; D might be TRBD1 (5 bases). CDR3 length equals 14 residues. Germline CDR1 is SGHTA and CDR2 is FQGNSA. Deletions cut 5 bases from V and 0 bases from J, with 8 bases between. The CDR3 region is CASSNTGSNQPQHF. Here the CDR3 DNA reads TGTGCCAGCAGCAATACAGGTAGCAATCAGCCCCAGCATTTT.

In regard to this clonotype: This beta chain is an off-target read within a library intended for alpha chains, so its frequency means little. This rearrangement joins TRBV12-3 or TRBV12-4 to TRBJ1-4, with D unclear. The CDR3 sequence is 14 residues long. Trimming took 3 bases from V and 4 from J, leaving 9 bases between them. This CDR3 is CASSFDVVNEKLFF. DNA for the CDR3: TGTGCCAGCAGTTTTGACGTAGTTAATGAAAAACTGTTTTTT.

In regard to this clonotype: Because this beta chain is a stray read in a library intended to capture alpha chains, its abundance should not be given much weight. V and J are TRBV7-2 and TRBJ2-1, with a possible D match to TRBD1 (5 bases). The CDR3 spans 15 residues. Germline V gene data show CDR1 as SGHTA and CDR2 as FQGNSA. V was cut by 5 bases and J by 5 bases, with 16 bases left in between. CDR3 sequence reads: CASSQPDSFNNEQFF. In DNA, the CDR3 is TGTGCCAGCAGCCAACCCGACAGCTTCAACAATGAGCAGTTCTTC.

Comments on this clonotype: This beta chain slipped into a library made for alpha chains as a stray read, so its size is not meaningful. The chain links TRBV19 to TRBJ2-2; D might be TRBD2 (6 bases). V lost 11 bases, J lost 3 bases, and 16 bases lay in between. The CDR3 is 14 residues long. The germline V gene has CDR1 LNHDA and CDR2 SQIVND (reference sequence). Here the CDR3 DNA reads TGTGCCGTTGCGTCTAGCGTACACACCGGGGAGCTGTTTTTT. Translating it yields CAVASSVHTGELFF.

To note about this clonotype: This beta chain came through as a stray read in a library set up for alpha chains, and its size says little. J is TRBJ1-1 and V is TRBV7-8, with a tentative D call TRBD1 (6 bases). The V gene lost 1 base and the J gene lost 11 bases, with 17 bases spanning the gap. The CDR3 sequence is 14 residues long. Germline CDR1 and CDR2: SGHVS and FQNEAQ. In nucleotides, the CDR3 is TGTGCCAGCAGCTTAGAGGGGACAACCAAAAGCGCTTTCTTT. Protein: CASSLEGTTKSAFF.

Comments on this clonotype: This beta chain is off target for a library built for alpha chains, so its abundance means little. The chain links TRBV7-9 to TRBJ2-3, with 7 bases fitting TRBD1. CDR3 length: 14 amino acids. In germline, CDR1 is SEHNR, CDR2 FQNEAQ (reference sequence). After removal of 6 bases from V and 2 bases from J, the junction contained 5 bases not matched to a gene. CDR3 DNA: TGTGCCAGCAGGAAGACAGGGCTCACAGATACGCAGTATTTT. It translates to CASRKTGLTDTQYF.

A word on this clonotype: The size of this beta chain means little, since it is a stray read in a library made for alpha chains. The chain uses TRBV28 and TRBJ2-4; 9 nucleotides align to TRBD1. Germline V CDR1 and CDR2: MDHEN, SYDVKM. The CDR3 spans 15 residues. V lost 6 bases and J lost 8; bases outside the gene matches: 11. CDR3: CASRSNRGLTHIQYF. As DNA, the CDR3 is TGTGCCAGCAGATCGAACAGGGGGCTCACGCACATTCAGTACTTC. The full variable domain, its missing parts supplied by reference TRBV28 and TRBJ2-4, is DVKVTQSSRYLVKRTGEKVFLECVQDMDHENMFWYRQDPGLGLRLIYFSYDVKMKEKGDIPEGYSVSREKKERFSLILESASTNQTSMYLCASRSNRGLTHIQYFGAGTRLSVL.

In regard to this clonotype: As an off-target read in a library built for alpha chains, this beta chain has a frequency of little significance. The chain couples TRBV7-3 to TRBJ2-2; D assignment may be TRBD1 or TRBD2 (5 bases each). This CDR3 has 14 residues. Germline CDR1 SGHTA, CDR2 FQGTGA. The V and J ends lost 2 bases and 7 bases respectively, with 11 bases between them. CDR3 nucleotide sequence: TGTGCCAGCAGCTTAGGATTGGGGGACGGGGAGCTGTTTTTT. This encodes CASSLGLGDGELFF.

On this clonotype itself: Within a library made for alpha chains, this beta chain is off target, and its count is uninformative. CDR3 in amino acids: CASSPTGTEKLFF. CDR3 bases: TGTGCCAGCAGCCCCACAGGGACCGAAAAACTGTTTTTT. The rearrangement uses TRBV11-2 and TRBJ1-4, with a tentative D call TRBD1 (6 bases). V was cut by 5 bases and J by 8 bases, with 12 bases left in between. Germline V lookup: CDR1 SGHAT, CDR2 FQNNGV. There are 13 residues in the CDR3. Variable domain in full (rest from reference TRBV11-2 and TRBJ1-4): EAGVAQSPRYKIIEKRQSVAFWCNPISGHATLYWYQQILGQGPKLLIQFQNNGVVDDSQLPKDRFSAERLKGVDSTLKIQPAKLEDSAVYLCASSPTGTEKLFFGSGTQLSVL.

On this clonotype: In a library made to pick up alpha chains, this beta chain is a stray read with a size that means little. The V and J genes are TRBV20-1 and TRBJ1-2; D gene unclear. Trimming took 5 bases from V and 4 from J, leaving 11 bases between them. The length of the CDR3 is 12 residues. CDR1 and CDR2 (germline): DFQATT, SNEGSKA (reference sequence). CDR3 nucleotide sequence: TGCAGTGCTGTTCGGGTATTCTATGGCTACACCTTC. As protein: CSAVRVFYGYTF.

As regards this clonotype: In a library made to pick up alpha chains, this beta chain is a stray read with a size that means little. The genes are TRBV20-1 and TRBJ2-7; TRBD1 or TRBD2 may be the D gene (5 bases each). CDR3 length: 11 residues. The V end was cut by 5 bases, the J end by 2 bases, with 7 bases between. Germline values: CDR1 DFQATT, CDR2 SNEGSKA (reference sequence). The CDR3 is CSAWDAYEQYF. In DNA form, the CDR3 reads TGCAGTGCTTGGGACGCCTACGAGCAGTACTTC.

This clonotype is termed hyperexpanded (1% or more). This beta chain lies outside the target of a library built for alpha chains; its clone size means little. The V gene is TRBV18, the J gene TRBJ1-2; 9 bases line up with TRBD1. CDR3 length: 13 amino acids. V shed 6 bases and J 7 bases; nucleotides not matched to a gene: 6. The germline gives CDR1 KGHSH, CDR2 LQKENI. CDR3 bases: TGTGCCAGCTCCCAACAGGGGGCTAGTGGCTACACCTTC. Translating it yields CASSQQGASGYTF.

To note about this clonotype: Since it is a stray read in a library aimed at alpha chains, this beta chain has a size that is not meaningful. The chain couples TRBV6-5 to TRBJ1-2; D may be TRBD1 (5 bases). The germline V and J ends were trimmed by 5 bases and 8 bases, with 12 bases remaining between them. Germline V lookup: CDR1 MNHEY, CDR2 SVGAGI. This CDR3 comprises 12 residues. The CDR3 spells CASSRRQLGYTF. The CDR3 DNA sequence: TGTGCCAGCAGTCGTCGACAGTTAGGCTACACCTTC.

A word on this clonotype: This beta chain slipped into a library made for alpha chains as a stray read, so its size is not meaningful. The genes are TRBV27 and TRBJ2-5; TRBD2 matches at 8 bases. With 4 bases clipped from V and 5 bases from J, the junction kept 6 bases outside the gene matches. The CDR3 spans 14 residues. Germline assignment: CDR1 MNHEY and CDR2 SMNVEV (reference sequence). The CDR3 DNA reads as TGTGCCAGCAGTTCGGGGGGGCCATTTGAGACCCAGTACTTC. It encodes CASSSGGPFETQYF.

Worth noting for this clonotype: This beta chain represents an off-target read in a library built for alpha chains; its size is of limited meaning. The chain combines TRBV7-8 with TRBJ2-7; D remains unclear. The CDR3 loop spans 13 amino acids. V lost 3 bases, J lost 3 bases, and 9 bases lay in between. From germline, CDR1 is SGHVS and CDR2 FQNEAQ. The CDR3 region has the DNA TGTGCCAGCAGCTTTGACACCTACTACGAGCAGTACGTC. Its translation: CASSFDTYYEQYV.